This T cell receptor beta chain comes out of a study of T cell responses to AZD1222 COVID-19 vaccine. Study results and caveats: Two doses of AZD1222 preceded a rise in Spike-specific TCR breadth and depth.

TCRdb's copy holds only in-frame clones and misses some; the assay was immunoSEQ multiplex PCR. The table lists 150,000 to 200,000 clones, around 89% of them singletons. Germline V gene lookup returns CDR1 LNHNV and CDR2 YYDKDF (reference sequence). Trimming removed 0 bases from V and 10 bases from J, with 10 bases in between. The CDR3 is 13 residues long. Concerning this clone itself: Its antigen is as yet unknown.

Sequenced material: peripheral blood, taken on day 0 of AZD1222 vaccination. This rearrangement joins TRBV15 to TRBJ1-5, with D possibly TRBD1 on 5 matching bases. The sequence was collected from an adult in good health. CDR3 nucleotides: TGTGCCACCAGCAGAGATCAAAGGGGACCCCAGCATTTT. Its translation is CATSRDQRGPQHF.